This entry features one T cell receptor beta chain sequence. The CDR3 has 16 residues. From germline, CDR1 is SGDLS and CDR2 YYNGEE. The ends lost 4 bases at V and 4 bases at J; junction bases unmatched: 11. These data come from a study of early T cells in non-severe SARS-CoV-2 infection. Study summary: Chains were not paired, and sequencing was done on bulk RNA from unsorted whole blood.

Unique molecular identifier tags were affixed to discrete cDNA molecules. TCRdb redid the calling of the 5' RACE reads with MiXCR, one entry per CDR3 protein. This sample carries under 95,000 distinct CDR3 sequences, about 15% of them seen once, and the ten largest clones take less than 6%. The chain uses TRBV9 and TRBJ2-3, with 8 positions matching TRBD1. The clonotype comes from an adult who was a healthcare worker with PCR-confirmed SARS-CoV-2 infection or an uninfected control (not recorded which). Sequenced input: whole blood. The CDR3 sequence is CASSSSRQGWPDTQYF. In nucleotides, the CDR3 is TGTGCCAGCAGCTCCTCTCGACAGGGGTGGCCAGATACGCAGTATTTT.